The rows below give T cell receptor beta chains drawn from one sample of a study of T cell changes during pregnancy in multiple sclerosis. Sequencing used immunoSEQ multiplex PCR; TCRdb keeps in-frame clones, though not all of them. Of around 67,000 clones listed, 90% are singletons. The sample consisted of peripheral blood, taken after pregnancy. The receptor source for this set is a female donor in good health, enrolled as a control in a pregnancy study. The CDR3 runs from the conserved cysteine through the conserved F or W. A D gene is named only where the DNA matches it firmly. The size field is filled for only some rows; it gives once, few, many or a size class.

CDR3aa: CASTPPASGHSDTQYF
CDR3nt: TGTGCCAGCACCCCCCCCGCAAGCGGGCACTCGGATACGCAGTATTTT
j_gene: TRBJ2-3
abundance: .
d_gene: .
v_gene: TRBV7-9
len: 16

CDR3aa: CASSLSEARETQYF
CDR3nt: TGTGCCAGCAGCTTATCGGAGGCCCGGGAGACCCAGTACTTC
j_gene: TRBJ2-5
abundance: .
d_gene: .
v_gene: TRBV7-7
len: 14

CDR3aa: CASSLSGDSNQPQHF
CDR3nt: TGTGCCAGCAGCTTAAGCGGGGATAGCAATCAGCCCCAGCATTTT
j_gene: TRBJ1-5
abundance: few
d_gene: .
v_gene: TRBV5-8
len: 15

CDR3aa: CASSLAGLETQYF
CDR3nt: TGTGCCAGCAGTCTAGCGGGGCTTGAGACCCAGTACTTC
j_gene: TRBJ2-5
abundance: .
d_gene: TRBD2
v_gene: TRBV6-5
len: 13

CDR3aa: CASSEPSGLVSNEQFF
CDR3nt: TGTGCCAGCAGCGAACCTTCGGGACTAGTCTCCAATGAGCAGTTCTTC
j_gene: TRBJ2-1
abundance: .
d_gene: TRBD2
v_gene: TRBV11-2
len: 16

CDR3aa: CASSLSGTGELFF
CDR3nt: TGTGCCAGCAGTCTTAGCGGGACCGGGGAGCTGTTTTTT
j_gene: TRBJ2-2
abundance: .
d_gene: TRBD2
v_gene: TRBV6-4
len: 13

CDR3aa: CAWSVRTSPPGDEQFF
CDR3nt: TGTGCCTGGAGTGTTCGGACTAGCCCCCCGGGGGATGAGCAGTTCTTC
j_gene: TRBJ2-1
abundance: .
d_gene: TRBD2
v_gene: TRBV30
len: 16

CDR3aa: CASTRGTGELFF
CDR3nt: TGTGCCAGCACCAGGGGCACCGGGGAGCTGTTTTTT
j_gene: TRBJ2-2
abundance: .
d_gene: .
v_gene: TRBV6-5
len: 12

CDR3aa: CSVDGQGTAEQYF
CDR3nt: TGCAGCGTTGACGGACAGGGAACGGCCGAGCAGTACTTC
j_gene: TRBJ2-7
abundance: .
d_gene: TRBD1
v_gene: TRBV29-1
len: 13

CDR3aa: CASSTLSSGSYNEQFF
CDR3nt: TGTGCCAGTAGTACCTTGAGTAGCGGGAGCTACAATGAGCAGTTCTTC
j_gene: TRBJ2-1
abundance: .
d_gene: TRBD2
v_gene: TRBV19
len: 16

CDR3aa: CASRPGTSGSWYEQYF
CDR3nt: TGCGCCAGCAGACCCGGGACTAGCGGGAGCTGGTACGAGCAGTACTTC
j_gene: TRBJ2-7
abundance: .
d_gene: TRBD2
v_gene: TRBV5-1
len: 16

CDR3aa: CASSLEAGPMNTEAFF
CDR3nt: TGCGCCAGCAGCTTGGAGGCAGGGCCCATGAACACTGAAGCTTTCTTT
j_gene: TRBJ1-1
abundance: .
d_gene: .
v_gene: TRBV5-1
len: 16

CDR3aa: CASSFGLMNTEAFF
CDR3nt: TGTGCCAGCAGCTTCGGACTCATGAACACTGAAGCTTTCTTT
j_gene: TRBJ1-1
abundance: few
d_gene: .
v_gene: TRBV9
len: 14

CDR3aa: CASREDRGQIYGYTF
CDR3nt: TGTGCCAGCAGGGAAGACAGGGGGCAGATCTATGGCTACACCTTC
j_gene: TRBJ1-2
abundance: .
d_gene: TRBD1
v_gene: TRBV2
len: 15

CDR3aa: CASSQDQRSGDTQYF
CDR3nt: TGCGCCAGCAGCCAAGATCAGCGATCGGGAGATACGCAGTATTTT
j_gene: TRBJ2-3
abundance: .
d_gene: .
v_gene: TRBV4-1
len: 15

CDR3aa: CASSETVSTGDEAFF
CDR3nt: TGTGCCAGCAGTGAGACCGTAAGCACAGGGGATGAAGCTTTCTTT
j_gene: TRBJ1-1
abundance: few
d_gene: TRBD1
v_gene: TRBV7-8
len: 15

CDR3aa: CASSQPGLAVKETQYF
CDR3nt: TGCGCCAGCAGCCAGCCCGGACTAGCGGTAAAAGAGACCCAGTACTTC
j_gene: TRBJ2-5
abundance: .
d_gene: TRBD2
v_gene: TRBV4-1
len: 16

CDR3aa: CASGRGREAYEQYF
CDR3nt: TGCGCCAGCGGAAGGGGGCGGGAGGCCTACGAGCAGTACTTC
j_gene: TRBJ2-7
abundance: .
d_gene: .
v_gene: TRBV10-2
len: 14

CDR3aa: CATQTQANTEAFF
CDR3nt: TGTGCCACCCAGACACAGGCGAACACTGAAGCTTTCTTT
j_gene: TRBJ1-1
abundance: .
d_gene: .
v_gene: TRBV25-1
len: 13

CDR3aa: CASSQDDGLSTTNEKLFF
CDR3nt: TGCGCCAGCAGCCAAGACGACGGACTATCCACTACTAATGAAAAACTGTTTTTT
j_gene: TRBJ1-4
abundance: .
d_gene: .
v_gene: TRBV4-3
len: 18

CDR3aa: CASSLNRNYGYTF
CDR3nt: TGTGCCAGCAGCTTGAACAGGAACTATGGCTACACCTTC
j_gene: TRBJ1-2
abundance: .
d_gene: .
v_gene: TRBV5-4
len: 13

CDR3aa: CASSQGSGNTIYF
CDR3nt: TGTGCCAGTAGCCAGGGTTCTGGAAACACCATATATTTT
j_gene: TRBJ1-3
abundance: .
d_gene: .
v_gene: TRBV19
len: 13

CDR3aa: CASSKQGRGEKLFF
CDR3nt: TGTGCCAGCAGTAAACAGGGACGAGGTGAAAAACTGTTTTTT
j_gene: TRBJ1-4
abundance: .
d_gene: .
v_gene: TRBV25-1
len: 14

CDR3aa: CASSLGQGPNTEAFF
CDR3nt: TGTGCCAGCAGCTTAGGACAGGGGCCTAACACTGAAGCTTTCTTT
j_gene: TRBJ1-1
abundance: .
d_gene: TRBD1
v_gene: TRBV7-2
len: 15

CDR3aa: CASSVGGANNEQFF
CDR3nt: TGTGCCAGCAGCGTCGGGGGGGCAAACAATGAGCAGTTCTTC
j_gene: TRBJ2-1
abundance: once
d_gene: TRBD2
v_gene: TRBV9
len: 14

CDR3aa: CAWTGNYGYTF
CDR3nt: TGTGCCTGGACAGGGAACTATGGCTACACCTTC
j_gene: TRBJ1-2
abundance: .
d_gene: .
v_gene: TRBV30
len: 11

CDR3aa: CACRTGINTGELFF
CDR3nt: TGTGCCTGCCGGACAGGGATAAACACCGGGGAGCTGTTTTTT
j_gene: TRBJ2-2
abundance: .
d_gene: TRBD1
v_gene: TRBV30
len: 14

CDR3aa: CASSPTVGGSYEQYF
CDR3nt: TGTGCCAGCTCACCTACCGTAGGAGGCTCCTACGAGCAGTACTTC
j_gene: TRBJ2-7
abundance: .
d_gene: .
v_gene: TRBV18
len: 15

CDR3aa: CASSPGGLYEQYF
CDR3nt: TGTGCCAGCAGCCCCGGCGGACTCTACGAGCAGTACTTC
j_gene: TRBJ2-7
abundance: .
d_gene: .
v_gene: TRBV7-9
len: 13

CDR3aa: CASSFAGNNADTQYF
CDR3nt: TGTGCCAGCAGCTTTGCAGGGAATAATGCAGATACGCAGTATTTT
j_gene: TRBJ2-3
abundance: .
d_gene: .
v_gene: TRBV11-2
len: 15

CDR3aa: CSVGLAGEGTQYF
CDR3nt: TGCAGCGTTGGGCTAGCGGGGGAGGGTACGCAGTATTTT
j_gene: TRBJ2-3
abundance: .
d_gene: TRBD2
v_gene: TRBV29-1
len: 13

CDR3aa: CASSESASYGEQYF
CDR3nt: TGCGCCAGCAGTGAGTCTGCCAGTTATGGCGAGCAGTACTTC
j_gene: TRBJ2-7
abundance: .
d_gene: .
v_gene: TRBV10-1
len: 14

CDR3aa: CASSPDPEGTQYF
CDR3nt: TGTGCCAGCAGCCCGGACCCGGAGGGGACCCAGTACTTC
j_gene: TRBJ2-5
abundance: .
d_gene: .
v_gene: TRBV5-4
len: 13

CDR3aa: CAWSVRLAGNNEQFF
CDR3nt: TGTGCCTGGAGTGTACGACTAGCGGGGAACAATGAGCAGTTCTTC
j_gene: TRBJ2-1
abundance: .
d_gene: TRBD2
v_gene: TRBV30
len: 15

CDR3aa: CSVVFGTSGGNTGELFF
CDR3nt: TGCAGCGTTGTCTTCGGGACTAGCGGGGGGAACACCGGGGAGCTGTTTTTT
j_gene: TRBJ2-2
abundance: .
d_gene: TRBD2
v_gene: TRBV29-1
len: 17

CDR3aa: CASSQGRGAGTEAFF
CDR3nt: TGCGCCAGCAGCCAAGGGAGGGGCGCAGGGACTGAAGCTTTCTTT
j_gene: TRBJ1-1
abundance: .
d_gene: .
v_gene: TRBV4-3
len: 15

CDR3aa: CASSPRTEVGYTF
CDR3nt: TGCGCCAGCAGTCCCCGGACAGAAGTGGGCTACACCTTC
j_gene: TRBJ1-2
abundance: .
d_gene: .
v_gene: TRBV10-2
len: 13

CDR3aa: CASSLISSYGYTF
CDR3nt: TGTGCCAGCAGCTTAATCTCGTCGTATGGCTACACCTTC
j_gene: TRBJ1-2
abundance: .
d_gene: .
v_gene: TRBV7-9
len: 13

CDR3aa: CASSSQGTSGARRYF
CDR3nt: TGTGCCAGCAGCTCCCAGGGGACTAGCGGGGCTCGGCGATATTTT
j_gene: TRBJ2-3
abundance: .
d_gene: TRBD2
v_gene: TRBV11-2
len: 15

CDR3aa: CAWSHPLGRRPDQPQHF
CDR3nt: TGTGCCTGGTCTCATCCCCTGGGAAGGAGGCCAGATCAGCCCCAGCATTTT
j_gene: TRBJ1-5
abundance: .
d_gene: .
v_gene: TRBV30
len: 17

CDR3aa: CASSLIGGGTDTQYF
CDR3nt: TGCGCCAGCAGCTTGATTGGGGGGGGCACAGATACGCAGTATTTT
j_gene: TRBJ2-3
abundance: .
d_gene: TRBD2
v_gene: TRBV5-1
len: 15

CDR3aa: CASSPAGGPRSYEQYF
CDR3nt: TGTGCCAGCTCACCTGCCGGAGGCCCTCGTTCCTACGAGCAGTACTTC
j_gene: TRBJ2-7
abundance: .
d_gene: .
v_gene: TRBV18
len: 16

CDR3aa: CASSSRGSSSYNEQFF
CDR3nt: TGCGCCAGCAGTTCCCGGGGGAGTAGCTCCTACAATGAGCAGTTCTTC
j_gene: TRBJ2-1
abundance: .
d_gene: .
v_gene: TRBV5-1
len: 16

CDR3aa: CASSYVGVGEQFF
CDR3nt: TGTGCCAGCAGTTACGTAGGGGTGGGTGAGCAGTTCTTC
j_gene: TRBJ2-1
abundance: .
d_gene: .
v_gene: TRBV6-5
len: 13

CDR3aa: CASSLRQGATSYEQYF
CDR3nt: TGCGCCAGCAGCTTGAGGCAGGGGGCGACTTCCTACGAGCAGTACTTC
j_gene: TRBJ2-7
abundance: .
d_gene: TRBD1
v_gene: TRBV5-1
len: 16

CDR3aa: CASSLGRGIYNEQFF
CDR3nt: TGTGCCAGCAGCTTGGGCAGGGGGATTTACAATGAGCAGTTCTTC
j_gene: TRBJ2-1
abundance: .
d_gene: TRBD1
v_gene: TRBV5-4
len: 15

CDR3aa: CASRSGDAPNTGELFF
CDR3nt: TGCGCCAGCAGGTCGGGGGATGCCCCGAACACCGGGGAGCTGTTTTTT
j_gene: TRBJ2-2
abundance: .
d_gene: .
v_gene: TRBV5-1
len: 16

CDR3aa: CATSSQSPPDTQYF
CDR3nt: TGTGCCACCAGCAGCCAATCCCCCCCAGATACGCAGTATTTT
j_gene: TRBJ2-3
abundance: .
d_gene: .
v_gene: TRBV15
len: 14

CDR3aa: CASSGPGWEQYF
CDR3nt: TGTGCCAGTAGTGGCCCAGGGTGGGAGCAGTACTTC
j_gene: TRBJ2-7
abundance: .
d_gene: .
v_gene: TRBV19
len: 12

CDR3aa: CASTQGAVNTGELFF
CDR3nt: TGCGCCAGCACACAGGGGGCGGTGAACACCGGGGAGCTGTTTTTT
j_gene: TRBJ2-2
abundance: .
d_gene: TRBD1
v_gene: TRBV5-1
len: 15

CDR3aa: CASSEGGGSSAEAFF
CDR3nt: TGTGCCAGCAGTGAAGGGGGGGGGTCGAGCGCTGAAGCTTTCTTT
j_gene: TRBJ1-1
abundance: .
d_gene: .
v_gene: TRBV6-1
len: 15

CDR3aa: CASSDGQGARNTIYF
CDR3nt: TGTGCCAGCAGCGACGGACAGGGAGCCAGAAACACCATATATTTT
j_gene: TRBJ1-3
abundance: .
d_gene: TRBD1
v_gene: TRBV6-6
len: 15

CDR3aa: CASSQDTSGIYNEQFF
CDR3nt: TGCGCCAGCAGCCAAGATACTAGCGGCATCTACAATGAGCAGTTCTTC
j_gene: TRBJ2-1
abundance: .
d_gene: TRBD2
v_gene: TRBV4-1
len: 16